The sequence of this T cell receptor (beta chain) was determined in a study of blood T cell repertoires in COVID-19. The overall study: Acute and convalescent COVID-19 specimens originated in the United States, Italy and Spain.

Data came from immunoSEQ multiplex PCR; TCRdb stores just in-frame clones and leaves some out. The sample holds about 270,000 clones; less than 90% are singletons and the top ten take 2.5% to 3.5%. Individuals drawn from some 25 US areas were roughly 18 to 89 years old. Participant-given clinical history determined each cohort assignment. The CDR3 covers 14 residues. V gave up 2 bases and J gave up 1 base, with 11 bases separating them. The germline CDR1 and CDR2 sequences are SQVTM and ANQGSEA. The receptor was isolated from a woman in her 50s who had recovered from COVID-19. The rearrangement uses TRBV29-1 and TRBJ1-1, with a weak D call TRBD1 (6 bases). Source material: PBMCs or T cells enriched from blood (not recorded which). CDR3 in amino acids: CSVEFNRANTEAFF. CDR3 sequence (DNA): TGCAGCGTTGAATTTAACAGGGCGAACACTGAAGCTTTCTTT.